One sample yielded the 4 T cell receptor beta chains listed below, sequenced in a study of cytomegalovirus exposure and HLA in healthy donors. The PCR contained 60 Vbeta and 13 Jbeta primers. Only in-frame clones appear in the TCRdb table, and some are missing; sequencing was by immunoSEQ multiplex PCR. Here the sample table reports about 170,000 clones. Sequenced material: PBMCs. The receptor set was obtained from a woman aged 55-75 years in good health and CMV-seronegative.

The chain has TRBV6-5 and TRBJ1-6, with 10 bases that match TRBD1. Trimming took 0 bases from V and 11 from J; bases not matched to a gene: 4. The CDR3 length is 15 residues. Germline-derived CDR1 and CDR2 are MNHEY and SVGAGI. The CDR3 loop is CASSYSGQGMTPLHF. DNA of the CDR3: TGTGCCAGCAGTTACTCGGGACAGGGGATGACACCCCTCCACTTT.

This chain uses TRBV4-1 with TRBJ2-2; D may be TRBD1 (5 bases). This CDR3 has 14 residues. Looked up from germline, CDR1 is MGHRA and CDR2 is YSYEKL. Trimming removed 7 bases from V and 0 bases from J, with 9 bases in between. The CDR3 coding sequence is TGCGCCAGCAAGGGGTCGGCGAACACCGGGGAGCTGTTTTTT. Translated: CASKGSANTGELFF.

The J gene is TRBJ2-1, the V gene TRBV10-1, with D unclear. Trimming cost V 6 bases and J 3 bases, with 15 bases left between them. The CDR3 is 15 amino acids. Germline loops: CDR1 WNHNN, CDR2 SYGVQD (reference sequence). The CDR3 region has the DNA TGCGCCAGCAGAAGAACGGTGCCCCACTACAATGAGCAGTTCTTC. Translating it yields CASRRTVPHYNEQFF.

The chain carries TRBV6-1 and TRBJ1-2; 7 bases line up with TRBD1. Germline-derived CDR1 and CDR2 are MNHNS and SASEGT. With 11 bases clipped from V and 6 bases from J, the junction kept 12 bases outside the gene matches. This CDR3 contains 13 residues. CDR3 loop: CAGFRTGVDGYTF. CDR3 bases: TGTGCCGGCTTCCGAACAGGGGTAGATGGCTACACCTTC.